This entry describes one TCR beta chain. Its antigen remains undetermined. No base qualities exist here, and no much larger clone lies one base off it. The data were obtained in a study of cytomegalovirus exposure and HLA in healthy donors (TCRdb year 2017). The study in broad terms: An earlier analysis of 587 of the donors reported over 250 Gb of sequence data and around 120 million unique TCR beta sequences obtained from 180 million or so T cells. A separate validation cohort of some 130 different subjects was used in addition to the roughly 620-subject first cohort. Class I and class II HLA loci were covered by the typing at four-digit resolution. Because of strong linkage in the cohort, four or five DR-DQ haplotypes were treated as single units for association and clustering. All discovery cohort repertoires had been generated on a single sequencing platform. In a later genetic analysis, genome-wide SNP genotypes for about 60% of the 666 donors were used, and that subset was treated as a discovery cohort. In an earlier analysis of 550 to 700 of the donors, high-throughput TCR beta sequencing was used to judge whether each TCR beta V gene segment behaved as functional or pseudogenic. A later analysis re-examined previously published TCR beta repertoires from several hundred donors and added high-resolution HLA genotyping to investigate patterns of TCR occurrence. Across some 400 genotyped donors of the cohort, an average of about 240,000 unique TCR beta nucleotide sequences per donor were sequenced, and roughly a sixth of those sequences were non-productive. The study aimed to test whether cataloging public T cell receptors could reveal signatures of past pathogen exposure. An early release covering over 500 HLA-typed donors comprised about 300 gigabases of sequencing data and around 85 million unique TCR sequences. High-throughput TCR immunosequencing, statistical association of individual TCRs with disease status, and machine learning were combined to predict cytomegalovirus infection status. The later analysis used no new phenotypic data to find candidate immune exposures, relying instead on TCR beta sequences and their occurrence across donors. Typing coverage varied by locus: roughly 620-640 donors for A, B, C, DRB1 and DQB1; approximately 500 for DQA1; around 610 for DPA1; fewer than 480 for DPB1. The study used immunosequencing to profile the T cell repertoires of hundreds of subjects and linked those repertoires to cytomegalovirus serostatus. Donor age, sex, ethnicity and CMV serostatus were compiled alongside the repertoire data. Of the approximately 370 genotyped donors, over 80% were placed in the genetic ancestry cluster associated with self-reported Caucasian donors. Here is what the overall study found, with its caveats: Only TCR beta chains were sequenced in this cohort, and the absence of alpha or paired-chain data limited detectable features. It was suggested by the authors that the approach could potentially be generalized to other disease states and immunological phenotypes. The study gave a list of some 150 TCR beta chains associated with cytomegalovirus. The classifier was reported to diagnose cytomegalovirus status with high specificity and sensitivity in both the original cohort and the validation cohort. According to a later analysis, most CMV-associated TCR beta chains appeared to be HLA-restricted, and the HLA associations seemed to be driven largely by CMV exposure. A later analysis found that TCR association rates varied across HLA loci, with DRB1 alleles showing the most associated TCRs and HLA-C alleles the fewest. Compared with equally common non-associated chains, HLA-associated TCR beta chains in a later analysis were more clonally expanded and had lower generation probabilities. A later analysis associated 15,000 to 20,000 TCR beta sequences with specific HLA alleles at a false discovery rate of 0.05. Because the 87-base-pair reads could not distinguish some IMGT-functional V segments, including TRBV6-2 and TRBV6-3, those segments were excluded. Correlated functional status among segregating V segments might reflect linkage disequilibrium, but an unknown experimental factor could not be ruled out. Broadly in line with IMGT annotations, most TCR beta V segments showed up in productive rearrangements about 87% or about 30% of the time in an earlier analysis of around 600 of the donors. The only immune exposure information available for the cohort was CMV serostatus. Sequencing depth was assumed to be roughly uniform across donors in the presence/absence analyses, though that assumption may not hold. A few of the identified cytomegalovirus-associated TCR beta chains were confirmed in vitro to be specific for cytomegalovirus antigens. Assigning TCR associations to individual alleles was difficult when HLA alleles, especially DR and DQ, strongly co-occurred. A further reported finding was that TCR beta sequences accurately predicted the HLA-A and HLA-B alleles for most subjects in the first cohort. The earlier analysis of 587 of the donors excluded 15 to 20 rarely observed V segments, including chromosome 9 orphons, because counts were too low. While some public TCRs were present in many individuals, most TCR sequences turned up only very rarely across donors. Because HLA typing was missing for some donors at each locus, association tests included only the typed subset. Several of the top co-occurrence clusters appeared to be linked to parvovirus B19, influenza, CMV and Epstein-Barr virus, according to a later analysis. According to a later genetic analysis, donors in an Asian-associated ancestry cluster had fewer N-insertions in productive TCRs than the roughly 700-donor mean. An association between a missense DCLRE1C variant and V-gene and J-gene trimming of TCR beta chains was found in a later genetic analysis and replicated in an independent cohort. A group of highly shared sequence variants was considered likely to be a technical artifact of the sequencing pipeline.

Library generation was performed with the immunoSEQ multiplex PCR assay. A mixture of 60 forward primers for TCR Vbeta segments and 13 reverse primers for TCR Jbeta segments was used in the multiplex PCR. The CDR3 region of rearranged TCR beta genes was amplified from genomic DNA with a multiplex PCR assay. Amplified TCR beta libraries were sequenced as 87-base-pair reads on the Illumina HiSeq System. From the authors' description of their analysis: In a later analysis, tens of millions of unique TCR beta chains were counted across the roughly 610 repertoires, and approximately 11 million of these chains were shared by at least two donors. A nearest-neighbor algorithm error-corrected the raw reads and collapsed the reads into unique sequences, merging closely related sequences to remove PCR and sequencing errors. CDR3 sequences were aligned to IMGT reference sequences to assign V, D and J gene segments. For a sequence to be retained, at least a six-nucleotide match to both a V gene segment and a J gene segment was required. A rearrangement was called productive if the CDR3 had no stop codons and remained in frame with V and J, and every other rearrangement was called non-productive. CDR3 was defined by IMGT convention, running from the second conserved V-encoded cysteine to the conserved J-encoded phenylalanine. Sequences without an unambiguous match to a single V gene segment were excluded from the earlier analysis of approximately 560 of the donors. An earlier analysis of 500 to 700 of the donors classified V segments as functional when productive rearrangements were above 56.7% and as segregating when the standard deviation between donors was above 5%. A statistical classification framework was developed to diagnose cytomegalovirus status using the catalog of TCR beta chain sequences. V and J gene assignment, in a later analysis, came from comparing TCR nucleotide sequences with IMGT/GENE-DB human TR gene sequences. Using the TCRdist pipeline, a later analysis assigned CDR3 sequences along with most-parsimonious VDJ recombination scenarios. In a later analysis, each TCR beta chain was defined by its CDR3 amino acid sequence together with its V-gene family, and reads without a unique V-gene family were excluded. To address suspected cross-contamination and a sequencing artifact, a later analysis removed 592 highly shared, low-generation-probability nucleotide sequences. A later analysis calculated a clonal expansion index for each public chain from normalized within-repertoire ranks of inferred template counts. In a later analysis, generation probabilities were computed using a VDJ recombination model fitted to out-of-frame rearrangements, and the results were checked against IGoR. A later analysis scored TCR-TCR, TCR-HLA and TCR-CMV co-occurrence with hypergeometric tests, applying a repertoire-size bias correction to TCR pairs. In a later analysis, false discovery rates were estimated by permuting HLA or CMV assignments 20 times. In a later analysis, co-occurring TCRs were grouped using DBSCAN, with TCRdist sequence similarity added in when clustering inside HLA-allele-positive subsets. Co-occurrence clustering excluded repertoires with fewer than 30,000 or more than 120,000 public chains, plus five with anomalous nucleotide sharing. The table was pulled from immuneACCESS by TCRdb, which kept in-frame rearrangements only. Such tables lose some clones; where checked, under half of the loss comes from unresolved V genes, and the rest has no known cause. V, J and clone size reflect that table, while D and trimming were determined from the DNA. For this sample there are 150,000 to 200,000 clones; about nine tenths appear just once. The ten largest account for 1% to 1.4% of the sample.

From V the trimming removes 5 bases and from J it removes 6 bases, while the gene matches leave 6 bases of the junction unaccounted for. The CDR1 and CDR2 encoded by the germline V gene (reference sequence) are SEHNR and FQNEAQ. Taken from cysteine to phenylalanine, the CDR3 has 13 residues. Only the CDR3 DNA is retained, 39 bases long and in frame from the first base. The cohort consisted of 600 or so healthy bone marrow donors. Cohort members were all nominally healthy when sampled, although unrecorded immune exposures were likely present. The donor tested CMV seronegative, placing the donor among the 350 to 400 seronegative members of the cohort. Every donor gave a peripheral blood sample, and the peripheral blood mononuclear cells from that sample were used for TCR beta sequencing. The Qiagen DNeasy Blood Extraction Kit was used to extract genomic DNA from the blood cell samples.

What was sequenced was PBMCs. The receptor was derived from a boy under 10 years old in good health and CMV-seronegative. The chain links TRBV7-9 with TRBJ2-5, with 7 middle bases fitting TRBD1. This receptor has the CDR3 CASSVTGNKTQYF. The DNA reads as follows: TGTGCCAGCAGCGTGACAGGGAACAAGACCCAGTACTTC.